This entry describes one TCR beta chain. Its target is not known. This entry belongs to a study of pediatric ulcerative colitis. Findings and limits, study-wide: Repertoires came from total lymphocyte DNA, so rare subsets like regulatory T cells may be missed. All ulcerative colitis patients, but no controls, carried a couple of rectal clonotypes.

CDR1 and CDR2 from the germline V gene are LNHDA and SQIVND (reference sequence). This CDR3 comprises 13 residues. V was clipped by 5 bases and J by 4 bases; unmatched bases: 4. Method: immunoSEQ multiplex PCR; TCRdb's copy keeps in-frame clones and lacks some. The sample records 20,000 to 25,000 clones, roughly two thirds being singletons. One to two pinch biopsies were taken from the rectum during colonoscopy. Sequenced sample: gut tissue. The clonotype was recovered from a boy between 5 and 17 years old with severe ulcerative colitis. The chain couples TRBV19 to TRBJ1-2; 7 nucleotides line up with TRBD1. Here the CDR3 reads CASSQRQGYGYTF. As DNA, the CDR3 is TGTGCCAGTAGTCAAAGACAGGGCTATGGCTACACCTTC.